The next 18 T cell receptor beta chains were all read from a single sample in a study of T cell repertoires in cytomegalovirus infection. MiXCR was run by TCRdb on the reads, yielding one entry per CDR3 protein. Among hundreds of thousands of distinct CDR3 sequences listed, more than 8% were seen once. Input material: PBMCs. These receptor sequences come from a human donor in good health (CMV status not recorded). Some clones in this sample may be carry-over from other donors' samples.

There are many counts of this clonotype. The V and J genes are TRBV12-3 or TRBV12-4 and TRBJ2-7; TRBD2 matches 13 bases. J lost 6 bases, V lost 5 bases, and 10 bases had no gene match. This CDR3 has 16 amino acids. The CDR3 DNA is TGTGCCAGCAGTCAGCCGGGACTAGCGGGATTTGGCGAGCAGTACTTC. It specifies CASSQPGLAGFGEQYF.

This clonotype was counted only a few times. The CDR3 nucleotides read TGTGCCAGCAGCTTAGGAGCGGGCAAAGAAGAGACCCAGTACTTC. It encodes CASSLGAGKEETQYF. The chain couples TRBV7-2 to TRBJ2-5; D is possibly TRBD2 (6 bases). The CDR3 has 15 amino acids. From germline, CDR1 is SGHTA and CDR2 FQGNSA. V was cut by 1 base and J by 3 bases, with 12 bases left in between.

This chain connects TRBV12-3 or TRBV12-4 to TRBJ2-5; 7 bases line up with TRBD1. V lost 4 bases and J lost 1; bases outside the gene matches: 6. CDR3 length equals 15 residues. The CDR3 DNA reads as TGTGCCAGCAGTTCGCACAGGGGTTTCCAAGAGACCCAGTACTTC. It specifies CASSSHRGFQETQYF.

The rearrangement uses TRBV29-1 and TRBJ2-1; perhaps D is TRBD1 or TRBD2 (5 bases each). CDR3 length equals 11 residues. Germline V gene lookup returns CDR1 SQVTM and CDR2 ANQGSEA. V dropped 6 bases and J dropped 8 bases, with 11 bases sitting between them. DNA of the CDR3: TGCAGCGTGGGGGACGGGTATGAGCAGTTCTTC. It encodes CSVGDGYEQFF.

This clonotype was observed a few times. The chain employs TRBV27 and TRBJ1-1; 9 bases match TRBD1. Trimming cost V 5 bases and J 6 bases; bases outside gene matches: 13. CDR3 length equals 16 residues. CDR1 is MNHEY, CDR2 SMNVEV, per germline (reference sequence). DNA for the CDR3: TGTGCCAGCAGTCGTTACCGGGACAGGGCTAACGCTGAAGCTTTCTTT. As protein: CASSRYRDRANAEAFF.

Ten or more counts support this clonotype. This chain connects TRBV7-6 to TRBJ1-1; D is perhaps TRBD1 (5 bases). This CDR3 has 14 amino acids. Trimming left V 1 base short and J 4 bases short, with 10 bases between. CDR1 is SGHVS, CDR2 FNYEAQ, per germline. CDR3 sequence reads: CASSLGQGVTEAFF. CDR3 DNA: TGTGCCAGCAGCTTAGGTCAGGGAGTCACTGAAGCTTTCTTT.

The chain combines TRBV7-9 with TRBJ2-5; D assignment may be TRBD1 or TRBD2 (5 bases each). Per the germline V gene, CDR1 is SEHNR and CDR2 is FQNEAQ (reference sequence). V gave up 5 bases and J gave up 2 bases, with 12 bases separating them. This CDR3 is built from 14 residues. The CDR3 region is CASSGDPKQETQYF. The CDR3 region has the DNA TGTGCCAGCAGCGGGGACCCCAAACAAGAGACCCAGTACTTC.

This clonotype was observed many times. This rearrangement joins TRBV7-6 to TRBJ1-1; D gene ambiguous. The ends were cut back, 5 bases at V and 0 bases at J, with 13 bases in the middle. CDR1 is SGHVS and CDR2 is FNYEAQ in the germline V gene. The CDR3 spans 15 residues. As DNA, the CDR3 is TGTGCCAGCAGCCCCCACCCCGGGTTGAACACTGAAGCTTTCTTT. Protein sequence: CASSPHPGLNTEAFF.

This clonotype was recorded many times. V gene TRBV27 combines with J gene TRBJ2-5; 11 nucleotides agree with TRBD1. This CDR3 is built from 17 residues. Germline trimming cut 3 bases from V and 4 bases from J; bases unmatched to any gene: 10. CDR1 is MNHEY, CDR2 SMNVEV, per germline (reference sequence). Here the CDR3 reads CASSLGEGQGASETQYF. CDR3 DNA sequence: TGTGCCAGCAGTTTGGGGGAAGGACAGGGGGCCTCAGAGACCCAGTACTTC.

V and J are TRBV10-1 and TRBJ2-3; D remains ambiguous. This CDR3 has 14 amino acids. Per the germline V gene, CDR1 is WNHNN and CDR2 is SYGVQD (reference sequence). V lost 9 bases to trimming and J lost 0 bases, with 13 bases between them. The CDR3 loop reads CASLGIESTDTQYF. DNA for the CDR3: TGCGCCAGTCTGGGGATAGAAAGCACAGATACGCAGTATTTT.

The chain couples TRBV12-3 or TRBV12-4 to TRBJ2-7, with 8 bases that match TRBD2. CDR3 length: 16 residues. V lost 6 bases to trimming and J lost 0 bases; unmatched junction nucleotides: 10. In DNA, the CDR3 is TGTGCCAGCAGCACAAGGCAGCGGGGGAACTCCTACGAGCAGTACTTC. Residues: CASSTRQRGNSYEQYF.

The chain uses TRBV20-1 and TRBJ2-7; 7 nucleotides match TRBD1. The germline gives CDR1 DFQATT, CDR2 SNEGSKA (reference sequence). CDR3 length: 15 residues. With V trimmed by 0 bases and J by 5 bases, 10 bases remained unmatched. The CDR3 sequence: CSARDYVRGGDEQYF. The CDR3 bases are TGCAGTGCTAGAGATTATGTGAGAGGGGGCGACGAGCAGTACTTC.

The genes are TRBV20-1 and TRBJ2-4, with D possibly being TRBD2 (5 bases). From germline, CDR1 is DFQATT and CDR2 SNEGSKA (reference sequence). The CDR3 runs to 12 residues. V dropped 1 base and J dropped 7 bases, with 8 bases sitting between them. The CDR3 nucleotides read TGCAGTGCTAGAGGAGTAGCGAACATTCAGTACTTC. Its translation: CSARGVANIQYF.

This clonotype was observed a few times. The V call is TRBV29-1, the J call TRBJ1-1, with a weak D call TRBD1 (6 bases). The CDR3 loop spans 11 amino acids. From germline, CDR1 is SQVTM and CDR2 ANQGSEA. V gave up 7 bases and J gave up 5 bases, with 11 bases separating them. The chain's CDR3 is CSAGAGTEAFF. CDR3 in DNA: TGCAGCGCGGGGGCGGGGACTGAAGCTTTCTTT.

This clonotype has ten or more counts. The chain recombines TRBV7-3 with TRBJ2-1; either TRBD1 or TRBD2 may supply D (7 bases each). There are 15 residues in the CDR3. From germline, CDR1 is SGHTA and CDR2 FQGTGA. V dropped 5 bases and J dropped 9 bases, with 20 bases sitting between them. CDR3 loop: CASSRGEGAGGEQFF. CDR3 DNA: TGTGCCAGCAGCCGGGGGGAGGGGGCGGGTGGTGAGCAGTTCTTC.

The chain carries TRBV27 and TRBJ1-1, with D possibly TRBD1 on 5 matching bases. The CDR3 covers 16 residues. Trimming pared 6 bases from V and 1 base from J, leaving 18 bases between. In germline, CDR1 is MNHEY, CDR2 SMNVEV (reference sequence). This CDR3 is CASREWGGEGNTEAFF. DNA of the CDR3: TGTGCCAGCAGGGAGTGGGGCGGGGAGGGGAACACTGAAGCTTTCTTT.

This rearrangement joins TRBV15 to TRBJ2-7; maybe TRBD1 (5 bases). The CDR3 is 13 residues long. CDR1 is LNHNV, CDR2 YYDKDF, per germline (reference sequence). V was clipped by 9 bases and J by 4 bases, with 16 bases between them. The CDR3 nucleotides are TGTGCCACGGGGCACGGCCTTGAGTACGAGCAGTACTTC. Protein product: CATGHGLEYEQYF.

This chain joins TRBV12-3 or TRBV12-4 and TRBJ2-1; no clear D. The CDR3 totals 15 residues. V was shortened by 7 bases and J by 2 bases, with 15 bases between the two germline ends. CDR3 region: CASILGLGTYNEQFF. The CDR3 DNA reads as TGTGCCAGCATCCTAGGCCTGGGGACCTACAATGAGCAGTTCTTC.